This TCR beta chain is from a study of shared clonotypes between healthy human individuals. Across the study: Each donor contributed plates that comprised three CD4 naive, three CD4 memory, two CD8 naive and one CD8 memory. Study-wide findings and caveats: Read depth was anticipated to influence clonotype sharing among donors.

This CDR3 contains 15 residues. Germline CDR1 reads MGHRA; CDR2 reads YSYEKL. Trimming took 4 bases from V and 7 from J, leaving 19 bases between them. Into CD45RA+ naive and CD45RA-negative memory subsets, the CD4+ cells were split. Replicate PCRs run on sorted subsets employed 200 ng DNA, roughly 30,000 T cell genomes. Produced via immunoSEQ multiplex PCR; TCRdb's table is partial and in-frame only. The profile shows some 2,400,000 clones, 90% to 97% of them singletons. Details on this clone: The antigen is undetermined.

Specimen: naive CD4+ T cells sorted from blood. As to subset: CD45RA+ positively selected. This clonotype originated in a man between 18 and 35 years old in good health. The chain couples TRBV4-1 to TRBJ1-2; weak D call: TRBD1 (6 bases). In nucleotides, the CDR3 is TGCGCCAGCAGCCCCACGAACACAGGGTGGGGTGGCTACACCTTC. Its protein is CASSPTNTGWGGYTF.